Included here is one T cell receptor (beta chain) sequence, with context. Antigen specificity is unknown. Primers for the PCR totalled 60 Vbeta and 13 Jbeta. TCRdb's table, derived via immunoSEQ multiplex PCR, lists solely in-frame clones and lacks some. Of about 150,000 clones in the sample, approximately 70% were seen once. The source of the sample is a study of cytomegalovirus exposure and HLA in healthy donors. Overall study findings and caveats: A likely sequencing artifact accounted for one observed cluster of highly shared sequence variants.

The germline CDR1 and CDR2 sequences are SQVTM and ANQGSEA. V lost 6 bases, J lost 7 bases, and 5 bases stayed unmatched. This CDR3 comprises 12 residues. The chain employs TRBV29-1 and TRBJ1-5; 8 bases match TRBD1. This TCR was recovered from a woman in her sixties or seventies in good health and CMV-seronegative. Sequenced input: PBMCs. CDR3 amino acids: CSVGQGPQPQHF. Written as DNA, the CDR3 is TGCAGCGTCGGACAGGGCCCGCAGCCCCAGCATTTT.